The clone carrying this T cell receptor beta chain was observed at least ten times. Its matching antigen is unknown. Tagging with unique molecular identifiers was applied to individual cDNA molecules. TCRdb fed the 5' RACE reads into MiXCR, producing one record per CDR3 protein. This sample has about 85,000 distinct CDR3 sequences; around an eighth occur once, and the top ten carry roughly 6.4%. The data derive from a study of early T cells in non-severe SARS-CoV-2 infection. At the level of the study: Sequencing input comprised bulk RNA from unsorted whole blood; chain pairing was not available. Overall study findings and caveats: Matching with VDJdb favored anti-spike CD8 responses (missing private and CD4 specificities).

The CDR3 length is 15 residues. CDR1 SGHAT and CDR2 FQNNGV come from the germline V gene. V shed 2 bases, J shed 6 bases, and the junction held 4 bases outside the gene matches. The J gene is TRBJ2-2, the V gene TRBV11-2; 9 bases match TRBD2. Specimen: whole blood. The TCR was taken from an adult who was a healthcare worker with PCR-confirmed SARS-CoV-2 infection or an uninfected control (not recorded which). CDR3 DNA sequence: TGTGCCAGCAGCTTAAGGCGGGAGGGCGCCGGGGAGCTGTTTTTT. This encodes CASSLRREGAGELFF.